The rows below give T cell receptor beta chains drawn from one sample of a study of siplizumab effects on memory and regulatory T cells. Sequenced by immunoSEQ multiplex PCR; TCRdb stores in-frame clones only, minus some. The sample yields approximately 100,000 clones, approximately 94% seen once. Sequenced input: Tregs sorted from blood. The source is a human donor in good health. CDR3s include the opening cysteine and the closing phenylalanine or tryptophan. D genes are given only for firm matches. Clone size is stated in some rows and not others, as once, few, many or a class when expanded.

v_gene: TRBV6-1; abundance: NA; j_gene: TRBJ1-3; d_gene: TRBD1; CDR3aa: CASRAGGTSGNTIYF; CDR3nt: TGTGCCAGCAGGGCAGGGGGTACCTCTGGAAACACCATATATTTT
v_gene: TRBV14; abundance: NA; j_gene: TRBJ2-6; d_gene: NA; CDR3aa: CASSHYRVYGANVLTF; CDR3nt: TGTGCCAGCAGCCATTACAGGGTGTATGGGGCCAACGTCCTGACTTTC
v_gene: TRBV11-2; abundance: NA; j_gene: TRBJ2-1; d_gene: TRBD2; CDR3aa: CASSPSGLGVYNEQFF; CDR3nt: TGTGCCAGCAGCCCATCGGGACTAGGTGTCTACAATGAGCAGTTCTTC
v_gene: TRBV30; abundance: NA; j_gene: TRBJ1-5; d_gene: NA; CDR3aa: CAWSVEGGRQPQHF; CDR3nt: TGTGCCTGGAGTGTGGAGGGAGGACGGCAGCCCCAGCATTTT
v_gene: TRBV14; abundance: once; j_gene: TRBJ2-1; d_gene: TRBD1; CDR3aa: CASSPRDRGYNEQFF; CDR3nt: TGTGCCAGCAGCCCGCGGGACAGGGGGTACAATGAGCAGTTCTTC
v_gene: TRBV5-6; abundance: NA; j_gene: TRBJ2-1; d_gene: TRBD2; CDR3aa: CASSFSLFRSGIFNNEQFF; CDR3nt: TGTGCCAGCAGCTTCTCCCTCTTTCGTAGCGGGATTTTCAACAATGAGCAGTTCTTC
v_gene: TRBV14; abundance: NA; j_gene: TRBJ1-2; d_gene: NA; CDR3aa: CASSRGVGYTF; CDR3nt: TGTGCCAGCAGCCGAGGGGTAGGCTACACCTTC
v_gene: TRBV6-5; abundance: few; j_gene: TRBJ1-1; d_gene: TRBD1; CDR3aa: CASSYWGQAAFF; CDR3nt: TGTGCCAGCAGTTACTGGGGACAGGCAGCTTTCTTT
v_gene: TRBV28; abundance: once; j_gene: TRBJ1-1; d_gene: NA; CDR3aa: CASSRLGNTEAFF; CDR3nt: TGTGCCAGCAGTCGACTGGGGAACACTGAAGCTTTCTTT
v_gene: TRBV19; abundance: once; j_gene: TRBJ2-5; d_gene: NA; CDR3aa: CASSIYRVSGGETQYF; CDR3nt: TGTGCCAGTAGTATCTACCGGGTTAGTGGGGGGGAGACCCAGTACTTC
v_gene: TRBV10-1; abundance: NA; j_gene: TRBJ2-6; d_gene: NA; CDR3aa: CARMGSEHSGANVLTF; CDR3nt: TGCGCCAGAATGGGGTCCGAGCACTCTGGGGCCAACGTCCTGACTTTC
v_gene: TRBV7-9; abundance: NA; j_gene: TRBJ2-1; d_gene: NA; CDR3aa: CASSFYDEQFF; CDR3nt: TGTGCCAGCAGCTTTTACGATGAGCAGTTCTTC
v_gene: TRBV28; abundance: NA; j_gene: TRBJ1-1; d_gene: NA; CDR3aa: CASSFDRSGAFF; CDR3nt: TGTGCCAGCAGTTTTGACAGGAGTGGAGCTTTCTTT
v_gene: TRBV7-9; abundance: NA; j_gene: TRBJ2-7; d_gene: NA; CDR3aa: CASSLAGEREQYF; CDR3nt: TGTGCCAGCAGCTTAGCGGGAGAGCGCGAGCAGTACTTC
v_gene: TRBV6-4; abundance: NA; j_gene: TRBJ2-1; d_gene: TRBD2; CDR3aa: CASRGLAGYNEQFF; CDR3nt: TGTGCCAGCAGGGGACTAGCGGGATACAATGAGCAGTTCTTC
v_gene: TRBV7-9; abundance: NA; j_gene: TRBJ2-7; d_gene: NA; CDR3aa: CASSHRPSRLVTYEQYF; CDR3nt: TGTGCCAGCAGCCACCGACCCTCCAGACTAGTAACCTACGAGCAGTACTTC
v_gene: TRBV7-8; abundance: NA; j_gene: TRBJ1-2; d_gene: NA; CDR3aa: CASSLDVVLYGYTF; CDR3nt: TGTGCCAGCAGCTTAGACGTCGTCCTATATGGCTACACCTTC
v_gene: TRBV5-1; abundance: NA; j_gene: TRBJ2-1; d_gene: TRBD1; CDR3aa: CASRRTGVDYNEQFF; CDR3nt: TGCGCCAGCAGGAGAACAGGGGTGGACTACAATGAGCAGTTCTTC
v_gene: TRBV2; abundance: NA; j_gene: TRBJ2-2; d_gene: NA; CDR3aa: CASSERLMVTGELFF; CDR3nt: TGTGCCAGCAGTGAGCGCTTGATGGTCACCGGGGAGCTGTTTTTT
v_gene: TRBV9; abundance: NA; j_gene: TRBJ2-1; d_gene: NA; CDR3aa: CASSAGAEEQFF; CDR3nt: TGTGCCAGCAGCGCGGGAGCGGAGGAGCAGTTCTTC
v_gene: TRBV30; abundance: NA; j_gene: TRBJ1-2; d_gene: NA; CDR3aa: CAWRSWASYGYTF; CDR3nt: TGTGCCTGGAGGTCGTGGGCCTCATATGGCTACACCTTC
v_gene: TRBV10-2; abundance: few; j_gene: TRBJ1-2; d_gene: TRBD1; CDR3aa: CASSESGRGSGYTF; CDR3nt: TGCGCCAGCAGTGAGTCAGGCAGGGGGAGTGGCTACACCTTC
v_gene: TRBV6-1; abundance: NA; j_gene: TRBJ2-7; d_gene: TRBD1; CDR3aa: CASSEAAGGASYEQYF; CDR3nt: TGTGCCAGCAGTGAAGCGGCAGGGGGCGCCTCGTACGAGCAGTACTTC
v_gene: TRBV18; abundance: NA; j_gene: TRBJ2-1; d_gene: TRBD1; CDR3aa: CASTRQGSANEQFF; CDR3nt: TGTGCCAGCACCCGACAGGGATCAGCCAATGAGCAGTTCTTC
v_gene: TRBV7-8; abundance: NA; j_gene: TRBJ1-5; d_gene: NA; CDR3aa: CASSLAGYSNQPQHF; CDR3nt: TGTGCCAGCAGCTTAGCGGGCTATAGCAATCAGCCCCAGCATTTT
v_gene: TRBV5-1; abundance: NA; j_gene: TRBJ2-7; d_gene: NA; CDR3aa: CASSLASEYYEQYF; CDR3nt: TGCGCCAGCAGCTTGGCTTCAGAGTACTACGAGCAGTACTTC
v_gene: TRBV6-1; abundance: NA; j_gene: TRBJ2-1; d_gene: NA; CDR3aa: CASSVPQYNEQFF; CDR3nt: TGTGCCAGCAGTGTTCCTCAGTACAATGAGCAGTTCTTC
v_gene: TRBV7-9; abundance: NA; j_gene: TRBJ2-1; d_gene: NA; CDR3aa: CASSLGGNYNEQFF; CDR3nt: TGTGCCAGCAGCTTAGGCGGGAACTACAATGAGCAGTTCTTC
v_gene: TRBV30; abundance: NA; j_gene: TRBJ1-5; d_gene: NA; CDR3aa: CAWSTQRDQPQHF; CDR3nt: TGTGCCTGGAGTACTCAGAGAGATCAGCCCCAGCATTTT
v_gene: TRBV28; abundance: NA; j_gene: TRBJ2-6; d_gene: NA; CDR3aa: CASIRRIDRMYGANVLTF; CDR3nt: TGTGCCAGCATACGGCGAATCGACAGGATGTACGGGGCCAACGTCCTGACTTTC
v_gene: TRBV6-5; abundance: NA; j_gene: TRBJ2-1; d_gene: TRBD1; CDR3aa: CASSLSGTGVYNEQFF; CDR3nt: TGTGCCAGCAGTTTATCCGGGACAGGGGTCTACAATGAGCAGTTCTTC
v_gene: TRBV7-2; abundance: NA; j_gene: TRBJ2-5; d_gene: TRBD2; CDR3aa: CASSFGVAGAKRETQYF; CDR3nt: TGTGCCAGCAGCTTTGGGGTAGCGGGAGCGAAGAGAGAGACCCAGTACTTC
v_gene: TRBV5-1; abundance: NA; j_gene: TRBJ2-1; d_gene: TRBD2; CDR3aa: CASSRLAGGSYNEQFF; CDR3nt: TGCGCCAGCAGCAGATTAGCGGGAGGGTCCTACAATGAGCAGTTCTTC
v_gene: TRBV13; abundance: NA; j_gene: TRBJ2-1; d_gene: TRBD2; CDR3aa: CASSLLLAVFNEQFF; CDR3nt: TGTGCCAGCAGCTTACTACTAGCGGTCTTTAATGAGCAGTTCTTC
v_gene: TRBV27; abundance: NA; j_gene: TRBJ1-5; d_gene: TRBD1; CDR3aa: CASSLYSTGDHQPQHF; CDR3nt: TGTGCCAGCAGTTTATACTCGACAGGGGATCATCAGCCCCAGCATTTT
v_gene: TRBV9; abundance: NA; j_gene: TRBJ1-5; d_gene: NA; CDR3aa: CASSALGGPQHF; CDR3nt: TGTGCCAGCAGCGCCCTCGGGGGGCCCCAGCATTTT
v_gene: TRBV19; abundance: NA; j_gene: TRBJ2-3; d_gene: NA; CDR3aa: CASSILGGTSDTQYF; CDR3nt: TGTGCCAGTAGTATATTAGGGGGGACGTCAGATACGCAGTATTTT
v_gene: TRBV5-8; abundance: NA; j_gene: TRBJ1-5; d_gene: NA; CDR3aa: CASSLVATGQPQHF; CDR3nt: TGTGCCAGCAGCTTGGTCGCTACAGGTCAGCCCCAGCATTTT
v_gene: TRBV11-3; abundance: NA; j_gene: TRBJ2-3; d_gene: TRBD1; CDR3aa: CASSRDRGPTDTQYF; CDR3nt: TGTGCCAGCAGTCGAGACAGGGGGCCTACAGATACGCAGTATTTT